One and the same sample provided the 21 T cell receptor beta chains below, sequenced in a study of shared clonotypes between healthy human individuals. The table came from immunoSEQ multiplex PCR; TCRdb's copy has only in-frame clones and leaves some out. Of about 2.4 million clones listed, approximately 93% are singletons. The sequenced sample consisted of naive CD4+ T cells from PBMCs. The subset was: CD45RA+ positively selected. The receptor source for this set is a young man in good health. Some clones in this sample may be carry-over from other donors' samples.

V is TRBV4-1 and J is TRBJ1-3; 8 positions agree with TRBD1. The CDR3 length is 17 residues. Per the germline V gene, CDR1 is MGHRA and CDR2 is YSYEKL. Trimming cost V 4 bases and J 1 base; bases outside gene matches: 9. The CDR3 loop reads CASSPRGQGASGNTIYF. The CDR3, as DNA: TGCGCCAGCAGCCCCCGCGGGCAGGGGGCGTCTGGAAACACCATATATTTT.

In this sample, this clone turned up once. The chain has TRBV10-1 and TRBJ1-1; D uncertain. The CDR3 contains 13 residues. Looked up from germline, CDR1 is WNHNN and CDR2 is SYGVQD (reference sequence). V gave up 5 bases and J gave up 5 bases, with 12 bases separating them. CDR3 amino acids: CASSPTPGTEAFF. CDR3 in DNA: TGCGCCAGCAGTCCGACTCCGGGGACTGAAGCTTTCTTT.

V gene TRBV27 combines with J gene TRBJ1-1; no firm D call. This CDR3 is 14 amino acids long. Germline CDR1 is MNHEY and CDR2 is SMNVEV (reference sequence). V lost 4 bases, J lost 1 base, and 10 bases lay in between. CDR3 protein: CASSSAGKNTEAFF. The CDR3 region has the DNA TGTGCCAGCAGTTCCGCCGGGAAGAACACTGAAGCTTTCTTT.

The genes are TRBV4-1 and TRBJ2-7; D gene unclear. V was clipped by 1 base and J by 4 bases, with 8 bases between them. The CDR3 is 13 residues long. Germline CDR1 is MGHRA and CDR2 is YSYEKL. DNA for the CDR3: TGCGCCAGCAGCCAAGGTCCCAGGTACGAGCAGTACTTC. Its translation is CASSQGPRYEQYF.

The chain combines TRBV11-2 with TRBJ1-5; maybe TRBD1 (6 bases). V dropped 3 bases and J dropped 1 base, with 16 bases sitting between them. CDR3 size: 17 residues. Germline V CDR1 and CDR2: SGHAT, FQNNGV. The CDR3 is CASSFQGISGSNQPQHF. The CDR3 region has the DNA TGTGCCAGCAGCTTCCAGGGGATCTCGGGGAGCAATCAGCCCCAGCATTTT. The variable domain in full, with the rest retrieved from reference TRBV11-2 and TRBJ1-5, is EAGVAQSPRYKIIEKRQSVAFWCNPISGHATLYWYQQILGQGPKLLIQFQNNGVVDDSQLPKDRFSAERLKGVDSTLKIQPAKLEDSAVYLCASSFQGISGSNQPQHFGDGTRLSIL.

This sequence joins TRBV5-1 and TRBJ2-1, with 7 nucleotides matching TRBD1. Germline V lookup: CDR1 SGHRS, CDR2 YFSETQ. The CDR3 length is 17 residues. V trimming: 4 bases; J trimming: 0 bases; junction bases outside the gene matches: 10. The CDR3 region has the DNA TGCGCCAGCAGCCATCTCGGGACAGATAGCTCCTACAATGAGCAGTTCTTC. Residues: CASSHLGTDSSYNEQFF.

The chain recombines TRBV28 with TRBJ2-4; a weak D match, TRBD1 (6 bases). There are 17 residues in the CDR3. Germline values: CDR1 MDHEN, CDR2 SYDVKM. V was trimmed by 1 base and J by 0 bases, leaving 13 bases between them. In DNA, the CDR3 is TGTGCCAGCAGTTTATACGCCCAGGGGCTAGCCAAAAACATTCAGTACTTC. Protein: CASSLYAQGLAKNIQYF. Full variable domain (remainder filled in from reference TRBV28 and TRBJ2-4): DVKVTQSSRYLVKRTGEKVFLECVQDMDHENMFWYRQDPGLGLRLIYFSYDVKMKEKGDIPEGYSVSREKKERFSLILESASTNQTSMYLCASSLYAQGLAKNIQYFGAGTRLSVL.

The chain combines TRBV11-3 with TRBJ2-7; no firm D call. The CDR3 is made up of 15 amino acids. Germline values: CDR1 SGHNT, CDR2 YENEEA. V lost 5 bases, J lost 0 bases, and 14 bases lay in between. In nucleotides, the CDR3 is TGTGCCAGCAGCCCATTTTGCCGACCCTCCTACGAGCAGTACTTC. It codes for CASSPFCRPSYEQYF.

The genes are TRBV7-3 and TRBJ2-3, with 10 nucleotides matching TRBD2. The CDR3 is 16 residues long. V trimming: 4 bases; J trimming: 2 bases; junction bases outside the gene matches: 6. Germline-derived CDR1 and CDR2 are SGHTA and FQGTGA. CDR3 coding DNA: TGTGCCAGCAGCTCCGGGACTAGCGCCCTCACAGATACGCAGTATTTT. It encodes CASSSGTSALTDTQYF.

This clone was picked up one time. The V gene is TRBV7-7, the J gene TRBJ1-3, with 7 bases identical to TRBD1. Losses at the gene ends were 6 bases for V and 0 bases for J; bases not matched to a gene: 5. This CDR3 contains 15 residues. The germline V gene has CDR1 SSHAT and CDR2 FNYEAQ (reference sequence). The CDR3 protein is CASSRGQDSGNTIYF. CDR3 DNA sequence: TGTGCCAGCAGTCGTGGACAGGACTCTGGAAACACCATATATTTT.

The gene calls are TRBV2 and TRBJ2-3; the match to TRBD2 covers 8 bases. There are 15 residues in the CDR3. The V segment lost 4 bases and the J segment 5 bases; nucleotides outside the gene matches: 8. Looked up from germline, CDR1 is SNHLY and CDR2 is FYNNEI. The DNA for the CDR3 is TGTGCCAGCAGTGTTGCGGGACTAGAGGGAGATACGCAGTATTTT. It is translated as CASSVAGLEGDTQYF.

Details on this clone: Other DNA sequences of this sample code for an identical CDR3. This chain uses TRBV2 with TRBJ1-1; D perhaps matches TRBD1 (5 bases). V was cut by 0 bases and J by 5 bases, with 7 bases left in between. The CDR3 sequence is 13 residues long. From germline, CDR1 is SNHLY and CDR2 FYNNEI. The CDR3 loop is CASSEARGTEAFF. As DNA, the CDR3 is TGTGCCAGCAGTGAAGCGCGGGGGACTGAAGCTTTCTTT.

V usage is TRBV7-2 and J usage is TRBJ1-2; D call uncertain. The CDR3 length is 19 residues. V dropped 2 bases and J dropped 4 bases, with 26 bases sitting between them. Germline V gives CDR1 SGHTA, CDR2 FQGNSA. CDR3 residues: CASSLPRGKTITTTYGYTF. The CDR3 bases are TGTGCCAGCAGCTTACCTCGTGGTAAGACCATCACCACCACCTATGGCTACACCTTC.

The chain links TRBV4-2 to TRBJ1-1; D remains unclear. CDR3 length: 15 residues. V lost 4 bases and J 1 base, leaving 13 bases between the germline ends. Germline lookup yields CDR1 LGHNA and CDR2 YNFKEQ. CDR3 in DNA: TGTGCCAGCAGCCCGGGGAGTCGGGCGAACACTGAAGCTTTCTTT. It is translated as CASSPGSRANTEAFF.

The rearrangement uses TRBV23-1 and TRBJ2-7, with 7 positions matching TRBD1. TRBV23-1 is known as an ORF, though its function is uncertain. V gave up 2 bases and J gave up 3 bases; unmatched junction bases: 10. The CDR3 extends over 16 amino acids. This CDR3 is CASSQRKQGISYEQYF. The CDR3 DNA follows: TGCGCCAGCAGTCAAAGAAAACAGGGGATCAGCTACGAGCAGTACTTC.

About this clone: Other nucleotide sequences from this sample produce the same CDR3. The chain carries TRBV5-5 and TRBJ2-7, with D unclear. The ends were cut back, 4 bases at V and 3 bases at J, with 5 bases in the middle. Germline V gene sequence: CDR1 SGHKS, CDR2 YYEKEE (reference sequence). The CDR3 spans 11 residues. DNA for the CDR3: TGTGCCAGCAGCCCTGGCTACGAGCAGTACTTC. Protein product: CASSPGYEQYF.

This chain connects TRBV6-1 to TRBJ1-3, with TRBD1 matching over 9 bases. The junction had 1 base not matched to a gene; V was cut back by 9 bases and J by 4 bases. The CDR3 spans 12 residues. Germline values: CDR1 MNHNS, CDR2 SASEGT. CDR3 sequence: CASGTGGNTIYF. The CDR3 DNA is TGTGCCAGTGGGACAGGGGGAAACACCATATATTTT.

The J gene is TRBJ2-7, the V gene TRBV11-2; 8 nucleotides match TRBD2. Per the germline V gene, CDR1 is SGHAT and CDR2 is FQNNGV. Germline trimming cut 3 bases from V and 2 bases from J; bases unmatched to any gene: 6. The CDR3 has 15 residues. The CDR3 DNA reads as TGTGCCAGCAGCTTCAACGGGGGGGGTACCTACGAGCAGTACTTC. Amino acids: CASSFNGGGTYEQYF.

V and J are TRBV30 and TRBJ2-1, with D possibly matching TRBD2 (6 bases). There are 15 residues in the CDR3. With 3 bases removed from V and 4 bases from J, the gap between germline ends came to 16 bases. Per germline, CDR1 GTSNPN and CDR2 SVGIG (reference sequence). The DNA for the CDR3 is TGTGCCTGGAGCCGGGACTCCAGCAGATACAATGAGCAGTTCTTC. Translating it yields CAWSRDSSRYNEQFF.

On this clone itself: Other nucleotide sequences from this sample produce the same CDR3. This chain connects TRBV9 to TRBJ2-7, with 8 nucleotides matching TRBD1. The ends lost 2 bases at V and 3 bases at J; junction bases unmatched: 4. The germline V gene encodes CDR1 SGDLS and CDR2 YYNGEE. The CDR3 extends over 14 amino acids. CDR3 sequence: CASSVGQGYYEQYF. Here the CDR3 DNA reads TGTGCCAGCAGCGTCGGACAGGGCTACTACGAGCAGTACTTC.

Regarding this clone: The sample holds other DNA sequences that translate to the same CDR3. The V and J genes are TRBV5-1 and TRBJ2-3, with 7 bases fitting TRBD1. Unmatched junction bases numbered 11, after V lost 4 bases and J lost 6 bases. This CDR3 comprises 15 residues. Germline V CDR1 and CDR2: SGHRS, YFSETQ. CDR3 region: CASSTTGFESDTQYF. CDR3 DNA: TGCGCCAGCAGCACGACAGGGTTTGAGTCCGATACGCAGTATTTT.